This T cell receptor (beta chain) was sequenced for a study of T cells of healthy individuals. V was clipped by 0 bases and J by 1 base, with 13 bases between them. From germline, CDR1 is SGHTA and CDR2 FQGTGA. This CDR3 comprises 17 residues. MiXCR was run by TCRdb on the 5' RACE reads, yielding one entry per CDR3 protein. The sample includes nearly 100,000 distinct CDR3 sequences, 15% to 20% of them seen just once. This chain links TRBV7-3 with TRBJ2-1, with D possibly matching TRBD2 (7 bases). The TCR originated in a human donor in good health. The CDR3 nucleotides are TGTGCCAGCAGCTTAACGTTCGCGGGGGCTTCCTACAATGAGCAGTTCTTC. This gives the protein CASSLTFAGASYNEQFF.